The 2 T cell receptor beta chains reported below all come from one sample, sequenced in a study of CD8+ T cells in alopecia areata. Treatment: oral pan-JAK inhibitor, 5-10 mg twice daily. As the sequencing template, cDNA was produced by extracting RNA and reverse transcribing it. The table came from immunoSEQ multiplex PCR; TCRdb's copy has only in-frame clones and leaves some out. This repertoire shows 110,000 to 150,000 clones, roughly 86% found once; its top ten account for roughly 13%. The source material was CD8+ T cells sorted from blood, sampled at week 4, from a patient treated with tofacitinib. Receptor source: a human donor with alopecia areata.

This clone was counted once. The V gene is TRBV5-1, the J gene TRBJ1-1; the D gene is possibly TRBD1 (5 bases). The V gene lost 4 bases and the J gene lost 4 bases, with 14 bases spanning the gap. The germline V gene has CDR1 SGHRS and CDR2 YFSETQ. The CDR3 has 14 residues. CDR3 coding DNA: TGCGCCAGCAGCCCGGGACGGTGGCCCACTGAAGCTTTCTTT. Its translation: CASSPGRWPTEAFF.

J is TRBJ2-1 and V is TRBV7-2; 12 bases agree with TRBD2. The CDR3 consists of 19 residues. Germline values: CDR1 SGHTA, CDR2 FQGNSA. The junction had 10 bases not matched to a gene; V was cut back by 4 bases and J by 0 bases. The CDR3, as DNA: TGTGCCAGCAGCTCTCCCCGAACTAGCGGGGGGCCCTCCTACAATGAGCAGTTCTTC. It translates to CASSSPRTSGGPSYNEQFF.